These T cell receptor beta chains were read from a single sample in a study of identical twins. TCRdb re-called the 5' RACE reads with MiXCR, one entry per CDR3 protein. The repertoire holds 1.5 million to 2 million distinct CDR3 sequences, with about 32% as singletons. Sequenced input: cord blood. These receptors all stem from a newborn girl in good health. Each CDR3 is given with its conserved first and last residue. Fields, in order: clone size, J gene, V gene, D gene, CDR3 DNA, CDR3 protein. The D gene is left open where the match is weak. Rows give clone size only sometimes, using once, few, many, or a class for an expanded clone.

>few|TRBJ2-3|TRBV2|TRBD2
TGTGCCAGCAGTATAACCGGGGGGGTCACAGATACGCAGTATTTT
CASSITGGVTDTQYF
>NA|TRBJ2-1|TRBV7-9|NA
TGTGCCAGCAGCTTAGGAACGGAAGCCTACGAGCAGTTCTTC
CASSLGTEAYEQFF
>NA|TRBJ2-1|TRBV18|TRBD2
TGTGCCAGCTCACTGTCGGTAGCGGGGATCAATGAGCAGTTCTTC
CASSLSVAGINEQFF
>NA|TRBJ1-4|TRBV3-1|NA
TGTGCCAGCTCCCGCCAAACCCAAAATGAAAAACTGTTTTTT
CASSRQTQNEKLFF
>NA|TRBJ2-7|TRBV20-1|NA
TGCAGTGCTAGAGAGGGGGCCTCCTACGAGCAGTACTTC
CSAREGASYEQYF
>NA|TRBJ1-5|TRBV6-1|NA
TGTGCCAGCAGTGCAGGACAGCAGAATCAGCCCCAGCATTTT
CASSAGQQNQPQHF
>NA|TRBJ1-1|TRBV12-3/TRBV12-4|NA
TGTGCCAGCAGTACAAGGACACCTAACACTGAAGCTTTCTTT
CASSTRTPNTEAFF
>NA|TRBJ1-2|TRBV6-5|NA
TGTGCCAGCAGTTATGGTTTTAGCTATGGCTACACCTTC
CASSYGFSYGYTF
>NA|TRBJ1-6|TRBV3-1|NA
TGTGCCAGCAGCCAAGAGGCCAGGGAGAATTCACCCCTCCACTTT
CASSQEARENSPLHF
>NA|TRBJ1-2|TRBV4-1|TRBD1
TGCGCCAGCAGCCAAGATTGGGGGACAGGACTATCCTATGGCTACACCTTC
CASSQDWGTGLSYGYTF
>many|TRBJ2-1|TRBV14|TRBD2
TGTGCCAGCAGCCAACTAAGGACTAGCAGGAGTAATGAGCAGTTCTTC
CASSQLRTSRSNEQFF
>NA|TRBJ2-7|TRBV6-5|NA
TGTGCCAGCAGTTTGGCCCCCTGGAGCGGTAGCGGTTCCTACGAGCAGTACTTC
CASSLAPWSGSGSYEQYF
>NA|TRBJ2-5|TRBV2|NA
TGTGCCAGCAGAGGCGAAGGCCAAGAGACCCAGTACTTC
CASRGEGQETQYF
>few|TRBJ2-3|TRBV7-9|TRBD2
TGTGCCAGCAGCGACAGCGGGAGGTTCGCAGATACGCAGTATTTT
CASSDSGRFADTQYF
>NA|TRBJ2-7|TRBV5-1|TRBD2
TGCGCCAGCAGCGGATTAGCGGGATCATCATCTTCCGAGCAGTACTTC
CASSGLAGSSSSEQYF
>few|TRBJ2-1|TRBV24-1|NA
TGTGCCACCAGTGATCCTCGGGCGGGAACCTACAATGAGCAGTTCTTC
CATSDPRAGTYNEQFF
>NA|TRBJ2-7|TRBV6-5|NA
TGTGCCAGCCGGAAGGGCAGAACCTACGAGCAGTACTTC
CASRKGRTYEQYF
>once|TRBJ2-1|TRBV24-1|TRBD2
TGTGCCACCAGTGGGCGGGGGACTAGCGGGGGGGTTTTGCCCAATGAGCAGTTCTTC
CATSGRGTSGGVLPNEQFF
>once|TRBJ1-2|TRBV5-1|NA
TGCGCCAGCAGCTCGGTGGGCTCTGACAGTAACTATGGCTACACCTTC
CASSSVGSDSNYGYTF
>NA|TRBJ1-1|TRBV5-1|NA
TGCGCCAGCAGCTCGGTGGGGGGCAAGGGCACTGAAGCTTTCTTT
CASSSVGGKGTEAFF
>NA|TRBJ1-1|TRBV5-8|TRBD1
TGTGCCAGCAGCTTGACAGGGGTCCTGAACACTGAAGCTTTCTTT
CASSLTGVLNTEAFF
>many|TRBJ2-3|TRBV18|NA
TGTGCCAGCAGCCGAACTAGGGCCGATACGCAGTATTTT
CASSRTRADTQYF
>NA|TRBJ2-1|TRBV28|TRBD2
TGTGCCAGCAGTTCCGTTGTCCCGGGACTAGCGGGAGGGAAGTACAATGAGCAGTTCTTC
CASSSVVPGLAGGKYNEQFF
>NA|TRBJ2-7|TRBV13|NA
TGTGCCAGCAGCTTAAGGGCGCCTCCCCCGTACTCCGAGCAGTACTTC
CASSLRAPPPYSEQYF
>few|TRBJ1-2|TRBV15|NA
TGTGCCACCAGCAGAGATGGAACAGGAGCCTATGGCTACACCTTC
CATSRDGTGAYGYTF